The 8 T cell receptor beta chains in this list originate from one sample, sequenced in a study of human T cells and chemical hapten exposure. TCRdb processed the RACE reads anew with MiXCR; each CDR3 protein has one entry. The sample lists 95,000 to 150,000 distinct CDR3 sequences, roughly an eighth occurring once. The sample's time point: patch test 1, 2 weeks after DPC sensitization. The treatment: therapeutic diphenylcyclopropenone sensitization with weekly scalp DPC. Here the sequenced sample was whole blood, taken in connection with sensitization to the hapten diphenylcyclopropenone (DPC). These receptors came from a man between 18 and 29 years old with alopecia areata. Some clones in this sample may be carry-over from other donors' samples.

V is TRBV24-1 and J is TRBJ1-1; D not certain. Germline CDR1 reads KGHDR; CDR2 reads SFDVKD. Between the trimmed V and J ends, which lost 9 bases and 0 bases, there was a span of 7 bases. This CDR3 region has 12 residues. CDR3 protein: CATARLNTEAFF. CDR3 DNA sequence: TGTGCCACCGCCAGGCTGAACACTGAAGCTTTCTTT.

This clonotype was recorded a few times. The gene calls are TRBV6-1 and TRBJ2-1; 10 bases map to TRBD2. This CDR3 is 14 amino acids long. J lost 2 bases, V lost 5 bases, and 0 bases had no gene match. From germline, CDR1 is MNHNS and CDR2 SASEGT. The CDR3: CASSTSGAYNEQFF. Here the CDR3 DNA reads TGTGCCAGCAGTACTAGCGGGGCCTACAATGAGCAGTTCTTC.

This clonotype was seen more than once but under ten times. The chain has TRBV7-2 and TRBJ2-7; D remains unclear. The V end lost 1 base, the J end lost 3 bases, and 13 bases lay between the germline ends. Germline values: CDR1 SGHTA, CDR2 FQGNSA. The CDR3 totals 15 residues. Here the CDR3 reads CASSLELGTFYEQYF. The CDR3 nucleotides read TGTGCCAGCAGCTTAGAGCTCGGCACCTTCTACGAGCAGTACTTC.

The CDR3 loop reads CASSQDLLSRGQETQYF. The CDR3 DNA follows: TGTGCCAGCAGCCAAGATCTGCTCAGCCGAGGGCAAGAGACCCAGTACTTC. The chain is built from TRBV3-1 and TRBJ2-5, with a tentative D call TRBD2 (5 bases). Trimming stripped 0 bases from V and 2 bases from J, with 16 bases between. The CDR3 length is 17 residues. CDR1 is LGHDT and CDR2 is YNNKEL in the germline V gene (reference sequence).

The chain combines TRBV2 with TRBJ2-1, with D possibly matching TRBD1 (6 bases). Germline-derived CDR1 and CDR2 are SNHLY and FYNNEI. V gave up 6 bases and J gave up 6 bases, with 12 bases separating them. This CDR3 has 13 residues. Here the CDR3 reads CASSQDSFNEQFF. In DNA, the CDR3 is TGTGCCAGCAGCCAGGACAGCTTCAATGAGCAGTTCTTC.

In this sample, this clonotype turned up a few times. This rearrangement joins TRBV29-1 to TRBJ1-2, with D maybe TRBD1 (5 bases). The ends were cut back, 4 bases at V and 0 bases at J, with 15 bases in the middle. There are 15 residues in the CDR3. Germline CDR1 SQVTM, CDR2 ANQGSEA. The CDR3 spells CSVGAGTHSNYGYTF. DNA for the CDR3: TGCAGCGTTGGGGCAGGGACCCATTCTAACTATGGCTACACCTTC.

This rearrangement joins TRBV10-3 to TRBJ1-1; tentative D call: TRBD1 (6 bases). There are 13 residues in the CDR3. The germline gives CDR1 ENHRY, CDR2 SYGVKD. Trimming pared 10 bases from V and 2 bases from J, leaving 14 bases between. This CDR3 is CATLTGLNTEAFF. In nucleotides, the CDR3 is TGTGCCACCCTCACAGGGCTCAACACTGAAGCTTTCTTT.

The chain uses TRBV28 and TRBJ1-2; TRBD1 is a possible D gene (5 bases). V was pared by 4 bases and J by 2 bases, with 8 bases between. The V gene's germline CDR1 is MDHEN and CDR2 SYDVKM. The length of the CDR3 is 13 residues. The CDR3 loop is CASSSGPNYGYTF. The CDR3 region has the DNA TGTGCCAGCAGTTCAGGGCCAAACTATGGCTACACCTTC.